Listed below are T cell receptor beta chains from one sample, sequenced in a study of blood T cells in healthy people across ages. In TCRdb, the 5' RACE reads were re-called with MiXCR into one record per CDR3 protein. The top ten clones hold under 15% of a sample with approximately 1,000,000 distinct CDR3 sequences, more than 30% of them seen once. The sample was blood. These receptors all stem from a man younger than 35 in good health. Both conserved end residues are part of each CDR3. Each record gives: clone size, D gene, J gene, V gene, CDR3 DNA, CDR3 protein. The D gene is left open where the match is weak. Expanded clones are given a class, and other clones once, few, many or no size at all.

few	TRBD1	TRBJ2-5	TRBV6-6	TGTGCCAGCATCCCCGAACAGGGGGAGACCCAGTACTTC	CASIPEQGETQYF
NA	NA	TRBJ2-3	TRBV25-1	TGTGCCAGCAGTGAAAGGGCCCGTGAAGGCTCGGGTACGCAGTATTTT	CASSERAREGSGTQYF
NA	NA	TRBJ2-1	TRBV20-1	TGCAGTGCTAGAGATGTGTCCCAGGTTACAGTTGAGCAGTTCTTC	CSARDVSQVTVEQFF
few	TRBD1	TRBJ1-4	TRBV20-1	TGCAGTGCTAGATGGAACGACAGGGTGGCTCAAAAACTGTTTTTT	CSARWNDRVAQKLFF
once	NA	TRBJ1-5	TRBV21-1	TGTGCCAGCAGCCATCGGGACAGGCTTTATAGCAATCAGCCCCAGCATTTT	CASSHRDRLYSNQPQHF
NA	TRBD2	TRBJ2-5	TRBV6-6	TGTGCCAGCAGTTACAAGGCGGGAGGCCAAGAGACCCAGTACTTC	CASSYKAGGQETQYF
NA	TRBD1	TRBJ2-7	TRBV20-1	TGCAGTGCAGGGAACCCGGGACAGAAGTACAATGAGCAGTACTTC	CSAGNPGQKYNEQYF
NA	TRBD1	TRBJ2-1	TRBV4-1	TGCGCCAGCAGCCAATCGTCGACAGGGGTCTCCTACAATGAGCAGTTCTTC	CASSQSSTGVSYNEQFF
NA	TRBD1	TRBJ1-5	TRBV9	TGTGCCAGCAGCGCCACAGGGGCCCCCAATCAGCCCCAGCATTTT	CASSATGAPNQPQHF
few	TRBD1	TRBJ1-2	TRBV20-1	TGCAGTGCTAGCGACTCGGACAGGGACTATGGCTACACCTTC	CSASDSDRDYGYTF
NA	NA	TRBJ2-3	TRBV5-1	TGCGCCAGCAGCTTGGCGGGGACGAACACAGATACGCAGTATTTT	CASSLAGTNTDTQYF
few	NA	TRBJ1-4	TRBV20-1	TGCAGTGCTAGACTCTTACAGGGAATTAATGAAAAACTGTTTTTT	CSARLLQGINEKLFF
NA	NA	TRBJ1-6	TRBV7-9	TGTGCCAGCAGCTCCGTAACCTCCTATAATTCACCCCTCCACTTT	CASSSVTSYNSPLHF
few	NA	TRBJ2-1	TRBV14	TGTGCCAGCAGCCAACAGGGGATATACAATGAGCAGTTCTTC	CASSQQGIYNEQFF
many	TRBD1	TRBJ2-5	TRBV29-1	TGCAGCGCCTCGGACAGGGCTCCAGAGACCCAGTACTTC	CSASDRAPETQYF
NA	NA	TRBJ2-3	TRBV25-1	TGTGCCAGCAGTGACCCTACCGGGGACTGGGTGCAGTATTTT	CASSDPTGDWVQYF
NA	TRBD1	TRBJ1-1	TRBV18	TGTGCCAGCTCACCCGGGACAGGGTCAAATGAAGCTTTCTTT	CASSPGTGSNEAFF
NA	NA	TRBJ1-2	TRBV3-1	TGTGTCAGCAGCCGCGAGGATTCCTATGGCTACACCTTC	CVSSREDSYGYTF
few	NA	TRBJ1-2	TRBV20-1	TGCAGTGCTAGATCCCGGACTGCGAACTATGGCTACACCTTC	CSARSRTANYGYTF
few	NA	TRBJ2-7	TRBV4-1	TGCGCCAGCAGCCAACAAGACGCCTACGAGCAGTACTTC	CASSQQDAYEQYF
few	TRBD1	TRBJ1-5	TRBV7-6	TGTGCCAGCAGCTTAGCCGGGACAGGGCTTGACAATCAGCCCCAGCATTTT	CASSLAGTGLDNQPQHF
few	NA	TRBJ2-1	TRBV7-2	TGTGCCAGCAGCTCGCCCAAGGGACTTCACAATGAGCAGTTCTTC	CASSSPKGLHNEQFF
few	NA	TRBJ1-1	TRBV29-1	TGCAGCGTTTCGAATGGGGGGAACACTGAAGCTTTCTTT	CSVSNGGNTEAFF
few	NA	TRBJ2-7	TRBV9	TGTGCCAGCAGCGCGTCTGGACAGACCCCGGGCGAGCAGTACTTC	CASSASGQTPGEQYF
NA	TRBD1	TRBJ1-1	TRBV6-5	TGTGCCAGCAGTTACCGGAACAGGGGGCCCACTGAAGCTTTCTTT	CASSYRNRGPTEAFF
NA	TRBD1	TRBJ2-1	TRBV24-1	TGTGCCACCAGTGACGCGGGACAGGACCCCTACAATGAGCAGTTCTTC	CATSDAGQDPYNEQFF
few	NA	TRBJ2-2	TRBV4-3	TGCGCCAGCAGCCAAGAAGGGCTCGTGGTCACATCTTACACCGGGGAGCTGTTTTTT	CASSQEGLVVTSYTGELFF
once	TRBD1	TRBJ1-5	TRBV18	TGTGCCAGCTCACCAAGACAGGGAGCTCAGCCCCAGCATTTT	CASSPRQGAQPQHF
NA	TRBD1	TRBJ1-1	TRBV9	TGTGCCAGCAGCTCGCGACAGGGTGTAGAGACTGAAGCTTTCTTT	CASSSRQGVETEAFF
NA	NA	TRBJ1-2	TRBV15	TGTGCCACCAGCAGAGACCAGTATGGCTACACCTTC	CATSRDQYGYTF
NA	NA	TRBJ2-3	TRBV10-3	TGTGCCACCACAGGGTCTGGGGAATCTAGCACAGATACGCAGTATTTT	CATTGSGESSTDTQYF
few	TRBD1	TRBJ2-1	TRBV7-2	TGTGCCAGCAGCTTAACGGGACAGGGGGCGCCGAATGAGCAGTTCTTC	CASSLTGQGAPNEQFF
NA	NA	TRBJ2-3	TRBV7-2	TGTGCCAGCAGCTTAGCGTCATATTCGCCCTCCGAAGATACGCAGTATTTT	CASSLASYSPSEDTQYF
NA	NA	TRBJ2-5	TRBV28	TGTGCCAGCAGTTTATATGACAGCCCGACTCAAGAGACCCAGTACTTC	CASSLYDSPTQETQYF
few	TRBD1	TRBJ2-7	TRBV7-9	TGTGCCAGCAGCTTAGACAGGGGGCAGTCGTACGAGCAGTACTTC	CASSLDRGQSYEQYF
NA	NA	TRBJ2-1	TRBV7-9	TGTGCCAGCAGCTTTCAGCGGCCGAACAATGAGCAGTTCTTC	CASSFQRPNNEQFF
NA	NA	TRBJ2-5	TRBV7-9	TGTGCCAGCAGCCGCTCCGAGACCCAGTACTTC	CASSRSETQYF
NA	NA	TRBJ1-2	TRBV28	TGTGCCATTACGGGGGGGACCAACTATGGCTACACCTTC	CAITGGTNYGYTF
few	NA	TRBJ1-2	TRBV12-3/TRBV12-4	TGTGCCAGCAGTTTCAGAGGGTCCTCTTCAATTCGCTATGGCTACACCTTC	CASSFRGSSSIRYGYTF
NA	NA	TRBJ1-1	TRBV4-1	TGCGCCAGCAGCCGAATGGATGGGAACACTGAAGCTTTCTTT	CASSRMDGNTEAFF
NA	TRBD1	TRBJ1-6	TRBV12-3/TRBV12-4	TGTACCAGCAGTCGCGACAGGGTCAATTCACCCCTCCACTTT	CTSSRDRVNSPLHF
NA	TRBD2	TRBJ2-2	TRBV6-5	TGTGCCAGCAGACCAGCGGGAGTTGACACCGGGGAGCTGTTTTTT	CASRPAGVDTGELFF
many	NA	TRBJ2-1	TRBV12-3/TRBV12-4	TGTGCCAGCAGTTTTGTATTAGGGAATGAGCAGTTCTTC	CASSFVLGNEQFF
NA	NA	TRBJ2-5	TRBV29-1	TGCAGCGTTCGCCGGACGGAAGAGACCCAGTACTTC	CSVRRTEETQYF
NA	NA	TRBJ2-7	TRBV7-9	TGTGCCAGCAGCCACGAAGCCACCACCTACGAGCAGTACTTC	CASSHEATTYEQYF
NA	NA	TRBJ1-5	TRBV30	TGTGCCTGGAGTGACCAACAGGGTCAGCCCCAGCATTTT	CAWSDQQGQPQHF
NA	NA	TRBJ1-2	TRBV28	TGTGCCAGCAGCGCGACAAACGGTGGCTACACCTTC	CASSATNGGYTF
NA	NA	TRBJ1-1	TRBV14	TGTGCCAGCAGCCATAGGAGACAGAGCATGAACACTGAAGCTTTCTTT	CASSHRRQSMNTEAFF
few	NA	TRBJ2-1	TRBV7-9	TGTGCCAGCAGCTTTTGGGGCTCAGGGGTGAATGAGCAGTTCTTC	CASSFWGSGVNEQFF
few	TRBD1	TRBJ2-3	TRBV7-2	TGTGCCAGCAGCTATGACAGGGCCCGCACAGATACGCAGTATTTT	CASSYDRARTDTQYF
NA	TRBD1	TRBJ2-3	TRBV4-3	TGCGCCAGCAGCCAAGACGCGGCGGGACAGGGCACAGATACGCAGTATTTT	CASSQDAAGQGTDTQYF
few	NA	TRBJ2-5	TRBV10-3	TGTGCCATCAGTCCATTACCGGGGGAGACCCAGTACTTC	CAISPLPGETQYF